A single sample gave rise to the 22 T cell receptor beta chains below, sequenced in a study of cytomegalovirus exposure and HLA in healthy donors. PCR involved 60 Vbeta and 13 Jbeta primers. The assay was immunoSEQ multiplex PCR, and TCRdb's table has in-frame clones only and misses some. Here the sample spans about 170,000 clones, about four fifths being singletons. Sequencing input: PBMCs. Receptor source: a woman aged 18-29 years in good health and CMV-seropositive.

The rearrangement links TRBV7-9 to TRBJ2-2; 7 nucleotides line up with TRBD2. The CDR3 is made up of 12 amino acids. Unmatched junction bases numbered 3, after V lost 4 bases and J lost 10 bases. The germline CDR1 and CDR2 sequences are SEHNR and FQNEAQ (reference sequence). For the CDR3, the DNA is TGTGCCAGCAGCTATAGCGGGTCGGAGCTGTTTTTT. Its protein product is CASSYSGSELFF.

The chain recombines TRBV5-1 with TRBJ2-5; TRBD2 matches 10 bases. V lost 6 bases, J lost 5 bases, and 10 bases stayed unmatched. Per the germline V gene, CDR1 is SGHRS and CDR2 is YFSETQ. The CDR3 runs to 15 residues. The CDR3 bases are TGCGCCAGCACCTCCGGGACTAGCGTGAGGGAGACCCAGTACTTC. It is translated as CASTSGTSVRETQYF.

This chain connects TRBV7-2 to TRBJ2-3; the match to TRBD2 covers 7 bases. Looked up from germline, CDR1 is SGHTA and CDR2 is FQGNSA. The CDR3 has 14 amino acids. The ends lost 8 bases at V and 2 bases at J; junction bases unmatched: 7. The CDR3 protein is CASRRAGVTDTQYF. In DNA form, the CDR3 reads TGTGCCAGCCGACGCGCGGGGGTCACAGATACGCAGTATTTT. The full variable domain, its missing parts supplied by reference TRBV7-2 and TRBJ2-3, is GAGVSQSPSNKVTEKGKDVELRCDPISGHTALYWYRQSLGQGLEFLIYFQGNSAPDKSGLPSDRFSAERTGGSVSTLTIQRTQQEDSAVYLCASRRAGVTDTQYFGPGTRLTVL.

The chain combines TRBV7-8 with TRBJ2-7; D is perhaps TRBD2 (6 bases). Germline V gives CDR1 SGHVS, CDR2 FQNEAQ. V dropped 2 bases and J dropped 5 bases, with 13 bases sitting between them. The CDR3 loop spans 14 amino acids. DNA of the CDR3: TGTGCCAGCAGCTTACGGAGGGTAATCGACGAGCAGTACTTC. It yields the protein CASSLRRVIDEQYF.

The chain uses TRBV28 and TRBJ1-5; 7 nucleotides line up with TRBD1. The V and J ends lost 6 bases and 1 base, in that order; junction bases with no gene match: 6. Looked up from germline, CDR1 is MDHEN and CDR2 is SYDVKM. The CDR3 spans 15 residues. In DNA form, the CDR3 reads TGTGCCAGCAGCAGGGGGGCTGAGAGCAATCAGCCCCAGCATTTT. This gives the protein CASSRGAESNQPQHF.

This chain links TRBV19 with TRBJ2-2; 10 positions match TRBD2. Trimming cost V 8 bases and J 1 base; bases outside gene matches: 1. In germline, CDR1 is LNHDA, CDR2 SQIVND (reference sequence). The CDR3 runs 14 residues. This CDR3 is CASRLAGNTGELFF. CDR3 bases: TGTGCCAGTCGACTAGCGGGGAACACCGGGGAGCTGTTTTTT.

This chain uses TRBV7-9 with TRBJ1-6, with D perhaps matching TRBD1 (5 bases). The germline V gene encodes CDR1 SEHNR and CDR2 FQNEAQ (reference sequence). Trimming shortened V by 5 bases and J by 9 bases, and 11 bases separated the two germline ends. The CDR3 loop spans 13 amino acids. The CDR3 is CASSDDSTSPLHF. The CDR3, as DNA: TGTGCCAGCAGCGACGACAGCACTTCACCCCTCCACTTT.

The chain has TRBV5-1 and TRBJ2-2; 10 positions match TRBD1. Trimming at V came to 3 bases and at J to 4 bases, leaving 6 bases not matched to a gene. This CDR3 has 16 amino acids. The V gene's germline CDR1 is SGHRS and CDR2 YFSETQ. For the CDR3, the DNA is TGCGCCAGCAGCTCGGGACAGGGGACGGGCACCGGGGAGCTGTTTTTT. As protein: CASSSGQGTGTGELFF.

The chain joins TRBV27 to TRBJ2-7; D is perhaps TRBD1 (6 bases). Germline V gene data show CDR1 as MNHEY and CDR2 as SMNVEV (reference sequence). The CDR3 length is 16 residues. V lost 3 bases and J 0 bases, leaving 15 bases between the germline ends. CDR3: CASSLDPGTYSYEQYF. DNA of the CDR3: TGTGCCAGCAGTTTGGATCCCGGGACATACTCCTACGAGCAGTACTTC.

The rearrangement uses TRBV10-2 and TRBJ2-7, with a possible D match to TRBD2 (5 bases). The CDR3 is 14 amino acids. Per the germline V gene, CDR1 is WSHSY and CDR2 is SAAADI. Trimming cost V 8 bases and J 0 bases, with 14 bases left between them. The CDR3, as DNA: TGCGCCAGCGGGAGACGGGAAAACTCCTACGAGCAGTACTTC. Protein sequence: CASGRRENSYEQYF.

For the CDR3, the DNA is TGTGCCACCTTACGACAGGGGCATGAGCAGTTCTTC. Translated: CATLRQGHEQFF. The chain recombines TRBV21-1 with TRBJ2-1; the table assigns TRBD1, which was not confirmed against the DNA. TRBV21-1 is termed a pseudogene. CDR3 length: 12 residues.

The V gene is TRBV27, the J gene TRBJ1-5, with a possible D match to TRBD1 (5 bases). This CDR3 region has 13 residues. The germline V gene has CDR1 MNHEY and CDR2 SMNVEV (reference sequence). Trimming removed 5 bases at V and 7 bases at J, with 12 bases between. The CDR3 region has the DNA TGTGCCAGCAGTCCGGTGCGGGGGCAGCCCCAGCATTTT. It is translated as CASSPVRGQPQHF.

This rearrangement joins TRBV4-1 to TRBJ1-5; D unresolved. Germline CDR1 reads MGHRA; CDR2 reads YSYEKL. V lost 4 bases, J lost 5 bases, and 21 bases lay in between. The CDR3 runs 17 residues. The CDR3 region has the DNA TGCGCCAGCAGCCGCGGGCAGGTGACCCATAATGATCAGCCCCAGCATTTT. This encodes CASSRGQVTHNDQPQHF.

This chain connects TRBV5-6 to TRBJ2-7, with D possibly being TRBD1 (6 bases). CDR1 and CDR2 from the germline V gene are SGHDT and YYEEEE. The CDR3 loop spans 16 amino acids. The V gene lost 3 bases and the J gene lost 6 bases, with 22 bases spanning the gap. CDR3 DNA: TGTGCCAGCAGCTATGGGGCCAGGGGTGTTCTTGGCGAGCAGTACTTC. Translating it yields CASSYGARGVLGEQYF.

This clone was recorded once. The junction shows a germline mismatch at one end, possibly a read error. The CDR3 region has the DNA TGTGCCAACCTTGACAGGGCCTATGGCCACACCTTC. Its protein product is CANLDRAYGHTF. The chain carries TRBV28 and TRBJ1-2; TRBD1 agrees at 7 bases. Looked up from germline, CDR1 is MDHEN and CDR2 is SYDVKM. The CDR3 spans 12 residues.

This clone has only a few counts. The chain carries TRBV6-1 and TRBJ2-6; tentatively, D is TRBD2 (5 bases). V lost 6 bases, J lost 2 bases, and 11 bases lay in between. The CDR3 covers 15 residues. CDR1 and CDR2 from the germline V gene are MNHNS and SASEGT. CDR3 nucleotide sequence: TGTGCCAGCAGCGAACGGAGGACTGGGGCCAACGTCCTGACTTTC. Translation gives CASSERRTGANVLTF.

V is TRBV7-3 and J is TRBJ2-3; D gene unclear. The germline gives CDR1 SGHTA, CDR2 FQGTGA. The length of the CDR3 is 16 residues. V lost 2 bases and J 4 bases, leaving 16 bases between the germline ends. The CDR3 DNA is TGTGCCAGCAGCTTAGCTGGTACCTACGCCGCAGATACGCAGTATTTT. Encoded protein: CASSLAGTYAADTQYF.

The rearrangement links TRBV7-3 to TRBJ2-3, with TRBD2 matching 9 bases. Germline CDR1 reads SGHTA; CDR2 reads FQGTGA. The junction had 6 bases not matched to a gene; V was cut back by 2 bases and J by 3 bases. The CDR3 is made up of 16 amino acids. CDR3 residues: CASSLLAGGPTDTQYF. CDR3 sequence (DNA): TGTGCCAGCAGCTTATTGGCGGGGGGGCCGACAGATACGCAGTATTTT.

A few counts support this clone. CDR3 DNA sequence: TGTGCCAGCAGCTTAGATCTTCATGAAAAACTGTTTTTT. It specifies CASSLDLHEKLFF. The chain joins TRBV11-2 to TRBJ1-4, with D unclear. The CDR3 runs to 13 residues. Germline values: CDR1 SGHAT, CDR2 FQNNGV. V was cut by 0 bases and J by 6 bases, with 5 bases left in between.

This clone was counted once. J is TRBJ1-6 and V is TRBV7-9; D is perhaps TRBD1 (5 bases). The CDR3 runs to 14 residues. V was cut by 6 bases and J by 7 bases, with 13 bases left in between. Germline CDR1 SEHNR, CDR2 FQNEAQ (reference sequence). CDR3 amino acids: CASSPGVINSPLHF. DNA of the CDR3: TGTGCCAGCAGTCCGGGGGTTATCAATTCACCCCTCCACTTT.

V gene TRBV5-1 combines with J gene TRBJ1-1; tentative D call: TRBD1 (5 bases). The CDR3 sequence is 15 residues long. The germline V gene encodes CDR1 SGHRS and CDR2 YFSETQ. Between the trimmed V and J ends, which lost 0 bases and 3 bases, there was a span of 12 bases. For the CDR3, the DNA is TGCGCCAGCAGCTTGGAGGGGCCGGGGGACACTGAAGCTTTCTTT. It translates to CASSLEGPGDTEAFF.

The rearrangement links TRBV15 to TRBJ1-6; weak D call: TRBD1 (5 bases). CDR3 size: 16 residues. V was pared by 0 bases and J by 14 bases, with 20 bases between. Germline values: CDR1 LNHNV, CDR2 YYDKDF (reference sequence). The DNA for the CDR3 is TGTGCCACCAGCAGAGATAGGGGTGAGACATTGGGTTCCCTCCACTTT. Translated, it gives CATSRDRGETLGSLHF.